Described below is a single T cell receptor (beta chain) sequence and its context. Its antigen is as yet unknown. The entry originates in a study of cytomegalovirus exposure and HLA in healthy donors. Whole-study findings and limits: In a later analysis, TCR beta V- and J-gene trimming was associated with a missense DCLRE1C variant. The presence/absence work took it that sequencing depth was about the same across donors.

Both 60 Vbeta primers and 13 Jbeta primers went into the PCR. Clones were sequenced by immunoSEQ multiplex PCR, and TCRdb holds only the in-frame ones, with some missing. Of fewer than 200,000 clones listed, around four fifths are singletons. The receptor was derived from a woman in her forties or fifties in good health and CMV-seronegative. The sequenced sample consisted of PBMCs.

The CDR3 reads CASSPGGLQGIYEQYF. Written as DNA, the CDR3 is TGCGCCAGCAGCCCCGGGGGGTTACAGGGCATCTACGAGCAGTACTTC. The J gene is TRBJ2-7, the V gene TRBV5-1; TRBD2 might be the D (7 bases). The CDR3 extends over 16 amino acids. In germline, CDR1 is SGHRS, CDR2 YFSETQ. V was cut by 4 bases and J by 3 bases, with 20 bases left in between.